Each of the 28 T cell receptor beta chains below was sequenced from the same sample in a study of regulatory T cells in long-lasting Graves disease. HTBI primers from iRepertoire and Arm-PCR of CDR3 regions yielded the TCR beta libraries. MiXCR, applied by TCRdb to the multiplex PCR reads, yields one record per CDR3 protein. The profile shows roughly 450,000 distinct CDR3 sequences, 20% to 25% of them singletons. Indicated time point: persistent/refractory GD, antithyroid drugs over 5 years with positive TRAb. After RNA was extracted from PBMCs, the TCR library was made from it. The sequencing used peripheral blood mononuclear cells (PBMCs), collected when the disease was refractory, from a patient treated with antithyroid drugs. The receptors stem from a female donor with Graves disease.

The table lists this clonotype with a few counts. The chain combines TRBV19 with TRBJ2-7; D may be TRBD1 (7 bases). The germline V gene encodes CDR1 LNHDA and CDR2 SQIVND (reference sequence). V was trimmed by 9 bases and J by 1 base, leaving 22 bases between them. The CDR3 totals 16 residues. The CDR3 nucleotides are TGTGCCAGGGAGATGGCGGGACAGACCCTTTCCTACGAGCAGTACTTC. As protein: CAREMAGQTLSYEQYF.

At least ten counts were recorded for this clonotype. The V gene is TRBV28, the J gene TRBJ1-2; 9 nucleotides align to TRBD1. The CDR3 contains 19 residues. Germline V gives CDR1 MDHEN, CDR2 SYDVKM. V was clipped by 2 bases and J by 4 bases; unmatched bases: 17. The CDR3 DNA reads as TGTGCCAGCAGTTTACCGCCTCATACGGGACAGGGTGCGGGCTATGGCTACACCTTC. Translation gives CASSLPPHTGQGAGYGYTF.

The chain joins TRBV9 to TRBJ2-2; a weak D match, TRBD2 (5 bases). CDR1 is SGDLS, CDR2 YYNGEE, per germline. Trimming removed 0 bases at V and 0 bases at J, with 9 bases between. The CDR3 has 16 residues. The CDR3 sequence: CASSVASGPNTGELFF. The DNA of the CDR3 is TGTGCCAGCAGCGTAGCCAGCGGACCGAACACCGGGGAGCTGTTTTTT. Together with reference TRBV9 and TRBJ2-2, the CDR3 gives the full variable domain: DSGVTQTPKHLITATGQRVTLRCSPRSGDLSVYWYQQSLDQGLQFLIQYYNGEERAKGNILERFSAQQFPDLHSELNLSSLELGDSALYFCASSVASGPNTGELFFGEGSRLTVL.

The rearrangement uses TRBV6-1 and TRBJ1-3; tentative D call: TRBD1 (6 bases). The CDR3 sequence is 16 residues long. V was trimmed by 6 bases and J by 2 bases, leaving 17 bases between them. CDR1 is MNHNS and CDR2 is SASEGT in the germline V gene. The CDR3 protein is CASSETWGAPGNTIYF. CDR3 sequence (DNA): TGTGCCAGCAGCGAGACCTGGGGGGCCCCTGGAAACACCATATATTTT.

This clonotype has a count of ten or more. The chain has TRBV28 and TRBJ2-2, with a tentative D call TRBD1 (6 bases). V shed 6 bases and J shed 5 bases, with 10 bases lying between them. This CDR3 has 13 amino acids. CDR1 is MDHEN and CDR2 is SYDVKM in the germline V gene. DNA for the CDR3: TGTGCCAGCAGCACACAGGGAACCGGGGAGCTGTTTTTT. Residues: CASSTQGTGELFF. Complete variable domain (other parts from reference TRBV28 and TRBJ2-2): DVKVTQSSRYLVKRTGEKVFLECVQDMDHENMFWYRQDPGLGLRLIYFSYDVKMKEKGDIPEGYSVSREKKERFSLILESASTNQTSMYLCASSTQGTGELFFGEGSRLTVL.

The rearrangement joins TRBV6-5 to TRBJ1-1; TRBD1 matches at 7 bases. The germline gives CDR1 MNHEY, CDR2 SVGAGI. CDR3 length: 13 residues. The V segment lost 1 base and the J segment 9 bases; nucleotides outside the gene matches: 5. DNA of the CDR3: TGTGCCAGCAGTTACTGGAAGGGGGCTCAAGCTTTCTTT. It specifies CASSYWKGAQAFF.

This clonotype was seen at least ten times. V is TRBV28 and J is TRBJ2-5; 7 bases agree with TRBD1. Germline V gene data show CDR1 as MDHEN and CDR2 as SYDVKM. The V and J ends lost 5 bases and 2 bases, in that order; junction bases with no gene match: 8. This CDR3 is 15 amino acids long. CDR3 residues: CASSTWDSLQETQYF. The CDR3 DNA sequence: TGTGCCAGCAGTACCTGGGACAGCTTACAAGAGACCCAGTACTTC. The full variable domain, in which reference TRBV28 and TRBJ2-5 provide the parts outside the CDR3, is DVKVTQSSRYLVKRTGEKVFLECVQDMDHENMFWYRQDPGLGLRLIYFSYDVKMKEKGDIPEGYSVSREKKERFSLILESASTNQTSMYLCASSTWDSLQETQYFGPGTRLLVL.

This clonotype has more than one count but fewer than ten. The gene calls are TRBV15 and TRBJ1-5; the D gene is possibly TRBD1 (6 bases). This CDR3 region has 14 residues. Trimming took 2 bases from V and 2 from J, leaving 7 bases between them. CDR1 and CDR2 from the germline V gene are LNHNV and YYDKDF (reference sequence). This CDR3 is CATSRRQGNQPQHF. CDR3 DNA: TGTGCCACCAGCAGACGACAGGGCAATCAGCCCCAGCATTTT.

The chain recombines TRBV27 with TRBJ2-5; 8 positions match TRBD1. Germline CDR1 MNHEY, CDR2 SMNVEV (reference sequence). Germline trimming cut 5 bases from V and 5 bases from J; bases unmatched to any gene: 7. The CDR3 extends over 14 amino acids. CDR3 in DNA: TGTGCCAGCAGTACACCGACAGGGGTCGAGACCCAGTACTTC. Its protein is CASSTPTGVETQYF.

A few counts support this clonotype. V is TRBV5-1 and J is TRBJ2-7, with D maybe TRBD2 (5 bases). The CDR3 is 17 residues long. The germline V and J ends were trimmed by 6 bases and 0 bases, with 22 bases remaining between them. Germline V CDR1 and CDR2: SGHRS, YFSETQ. The CDR3 sequence: CASNHSTIRESSYEQYF. CDR3 DNA sequence: TGCGCCAGCAACCATTCCACTATCCGGGAAAGCTCCTACGAGCAGTACTTC.

This clonotype showed up just a few times. The V and J genes are TRBV5-1 and TRBJ1-2; 9 bases are shared with TRBD1. Germline CDR1 is SGHRS and CDR2 is YFSETQ. The CDR3 runs to 15 residues. The V and J ends lost 4 bases and 1 base, in that order; junction bases with no gene match: 5. The CDR3 coding sequence is TGCGCCAGCAGCCGCGACAGGGGGGGTAACTATGGCTACACCTTC. Protein product: CASSRDRGGNYGYTF.

This clonotype appeared a few times. This sequence joins TRBV25-1 and TRBJ2-7; 15 nucleotides match TRBD2. This CDR3 has 15 residues. Per the germline V gene, CDR1 is MGHDK and CDR2 is SYGVNS. V was pared by 5 bases and J by 3 bases, with 2 bases of the junction left unmatched. CDR3 in amino acids: CASSRTSGRDYEQYF. CDR3 sequence (DNA): TGTGCCAGCAGTAGGACTAGCGGGAGGGACTACGAGCAGTACTTC.

In its sample, this clonotype was seen a few times. This chain links TRBV7-2 with TRBJ2-7, with D maybe TRBD2 (6 bases). CDR3 length equals 15 residues. Trimming stripped 2 bases from V and 2 bases from J, with 13 bases between. CDR1 SGHTA and CDR2 FQGNSA come from the germline V gene. Here the CDR3 reads CASSLFGGAAYEQYF. In nucleotides, the CDR3 is TGTGCCAGCAGCTTATTCGGGGGAGCGGCCTACGAGCAGTACTTC.

In this sample, this clonotype turned up a few times. The chain is built from TRBV18 and TRBJ2-2; weak D call: TRBD2 (5 bases). This CDR3 is 15 amino acids long. Trimming cost V 1 base and J 0 bases, with 6 bases left between them. Germline CDR1 is KGHSH and CDR2 is LQKENI. CDR3 bases: TGTGCCAGCTCACCACGGAGGCCGAACACCGGGGAGCTGTTTTTT. Translating it yields CASSPRRPNTGELFF.

The chain combines TRBV18 with TRBJ1-1; TRBD1 matches at 7 bases. The CDR3 is 17 residues long. V lost 3 bases to trimming and J lost 1 base; unmatched junction nucleotides: 11. CDR1 and CDR2 (germline): KGHSH, LQKENI. This CDR3 reads CASSPNARGTSNTEAFF. The DNA of the CDR3 is TGTGCCAGCTCACCGAATGCCAGGGGGACTTCGAACACTGAAGCTTTCTTT.

At least ten counts were recorded for this clonotype. V gene TRBV20-1 combines with J gene TRBJ2-2; no clear D. CDR3 length: 15 residues. Trimming removed 2 bases at V and 6 bases at J, with 16 bases between. Germline V lookup: CDR1 DFQATT, CDR2 SNEGSKA (reference sequence). CDR3 in amino acids: CSARPLGRDPGELFF. The CDR3, as DNA: TGCAGTGCTAGACCCCTAGGGCGCGATCCCGGGGAGCTGTTTTTT.

This clonotype was detected only a few times. A much larger clone lies one base from this, so it may be a read error. This chain connects TRBV12-3 or TRBV12-4 to TRBJ2-7, with D unclear. The V gene lost 5 bases and the J gene lost 4 bases, with 6 bases spanning the gap. The CDR3 length is 11 residues. This CDR3 reads CASSKRYEQYF. In DNA form, the CDR3 reads TGTGCCAGCAGTAAAAGATACGAGCAGTACTTC.

The V call is TRBV5-1, the J call TRBJ2-7; D may be TRBD1 (6 bases). Per the germline V gene, CDR1 is SGHRS and CDR2 is YFSETQ. This CDR3 is built from 15 residues. With 0 bases removed from V and 6 bases from J, the gap between germline ends came to 16 bases. The CDR3 coding sequence is TGCGCCAGCAGCTTGGGAAGAGGGGGATCGTCCGAGCAGTACTTC. This sequence encodes CASSLGRGGSSEQYF.

This clonotype was observed many times. V is TRBV5-1 and J is TRBJ2-7, with TRBD1 matching over 11 bases. The CDR3 spans 16 residues. V dropped 4 bases and J dropped 5; count of bases not matched to a gene: 11. CDR1 is SGHRS and CDR2 is YFSETQ in the germline V gene. The CDR3 protein is CASSLRGQGAMDEQYF. In DNA, the CDR3 is TGCGCCAGCAGCCTACGAGGACAGGGGGCAATGGACGAGCAGTACTTC.

V and J are TRBV20-1 and TRBJ1-1; possible D gene TRBD1, 5 bases. Trimming removed 7 bases from V and 7 bases from J, with 13 bases in between. The CDR3 is made up of 11 amino acids. Germline V lookup: CDR1 DFQATT, CDR2 SNEGSKA (reference sequence). CDR3 DNA sequence: TGCAGTGGGCGACAGACAATTGAAGCTTTCTTT. Translated, it gives CSGRQTIEAFF.

This clonotype was counted a few times. The chain joins TRBV5-6 to TRBJ1-1; D gene unclear. Trimming pared 5 bases from V and 3 bases from J, leaving 17 bases between. The CDR3 contains 15 residues. Germline CDR1 is SGHDT and CDR2 is YYEEEE. DNA for the CDR3: TGTGCCAGCAGTCATCCAGCTACCCGGGACACTGAAGCTTTCTTT. Translated: CASSHPATRDTEAFF. Variable domain in full (rest from reference TRBV5-6 and TRBJ1-1): DAGVTQSPTHLIKTRGQQVTLRCSPKSGHDTVSWYQQALGQGPQFIFQYYEEEERQRGNFPDRFSGHQFPNYSSELNVNALLLGDSALYLCASSHPATRDTEAFFGQGTRLTVV.

V and J are TRBV14 and TRBJ1-4; D gene unclear. The CDR3 has 11 residues. Germline V lookup: CDR1 SGHDN, CDR2 FVKESK. V lost 2 bases and J lost 12, with 7 bases in between. In nucleotides, the CDR3 is TGTGCCAGCAGCCAAAGTCTTCAACTGTTTTTT. Amino acids: CASSQSLQLFF.

There are a few counts of this clonotype. Here the CDR3 DNA reads TGTGCCAGCAGCTTAGGACTGGTCAGACAAGAGACCCAGTACTTC. It codes for CASSLGLVRQETQYF. This sequence joins TRBV7-6 and TRBJ2-5; D gene uncertain. The V gene's germline CDR1 is SGHVS and CDR2 FNYEAQ. V lost 1 base and J 2 bases, leaving 11 bases between the germline ends. The CDR3 is 15 amino acids.

A few counts support this clonotype. V gene TRBV30 combines with J gene TRBJ2-1; D possibly corresponds to TRBD1 (5 bases). V lost 3 bases and J 12 bases, leaving 15 bases between the germline ends. CDR1 and CDR2 from the germline V gene are GTSNPN and SVGIG (reference sequence). CDR3 length: 12 residues. As DNA, the CDR3 is TGTGCCTGGAGCCCCCAGGGAAGGTTGCAGTTCTTC. Translated, it gives CAWSPQGRLQFF.

The gene calls are TRBV10-3 and TRBJ2-2; 9 bases line up with TRBD1. The V and J ends lost 11 bases and 4 bases, in that order; junction bases with no gene match: 8. Germline assignment: CDR1 ENHRY and CDR2 SYGVKD. This CDR3 has 14 amino acids. CDR3 amino acids: CAVTGQGGTGELFF. The CDR3 nucleotides read TGTGCCGTTACGGGACAGGGAGGCACCGGGGAGCTGTTTTTT.

This clonotype was seen repeatedly, ten times or more. The chain employs TRBV5-1 and TRBJ2-7; D is unclear. The germline V gene encodes CDR1 SGHRS and CDR2 YFSETQ. Trimming took off 4 bases at V and 2 bases at J, with 19 bases between the two ends. The CDR3 covers 16 residues. CDR3 nucleotides: TGCGCCAGCAGCCCTACCCATGGCAGAGGAGCCTACGAGCAGTACTTC. Its protein product is CASSPTHGRGAYEQYF.

CDR3 nucleotides: TGCAGTGCTCCACAACCCTGGAATGAGCAGTTCTTC. Its protein is CSAPQPWNEQFF. This chain uses TRBV20-1 with TRBJ2-1, with D uncertain. Germline CDR1 reads DFQATT; CDR2 reads SNEGSKA (reference sequence). The CDR3 is made up of 12 amino acids. With 5 bases removed from V and 7 bases from J, the gap between germline ends came to 12 bases.

The chain employs TRBV20-1 and TRBJ2-6; no reliable D call. The CDR3 is made up of 15 amino acids. CDR1 DFQATT and CDR2 SNEGSKA come from the germline V gene (reference sequence). Trimming removed 3 bases at V and 0 bases at J, with 9 bases between. Here the CDR3 DNA reads TGCAGTGCTAGTACTGGGCTCTCTGGGGCCAACGTCCTGACTTTC. Translated, it gives CSASTGLSGANVLTF.